This TCR beta chain was sequenced for a study of cytomegalovirus exposure and HLA in healthy donors. Germline V gene lookup returns CDR1 KGHSH and CDR2 LQKENI. The V end lost 3 bases, the J end lost 3 bases, and 6 bases lay between the germline ends. The CDR3 has 13 residues. Measured with immunoSEQ multiplex PCR; TCRdb has only the in-frame clones, and not every one. The sample consists of approximately 90,000 clones, around 96% of them appearing once. Concerning this clone: Its antigen is still unknown.

Findings and caveats of the study: Listed as cytomegalovirus-associated were 164 TCR beta chains.

Sequenced material: PBMCs. This TCR came from a man aged 18 to 30 in good health and CMV-seronegative. The chain joins TRBV18 to TRBJ2-1, with D possibly TRBD2 on 6 matching bases. The CDR3 DNA is TGTGCCAGCTCACCGGGACTCTACAATGAGCAGTTCTTC. This translates into CASSPGLYNEQFF.